Below are 22 T cell receptor beta chains sequenced from a single sample in a study of T cells expressing NK-cell markers. Reprocessing the 5' RACE reads, TCRdb reports a single entry for every CDR3 protein and omits DNA. This listing includes fewer than 550,000 distinct CDR3 sequences. Source material: blood T cells: a sorted CD56 or NKG2C T cell subset, CD4+ or CD8+ T cells, or bulk PBMC T cells (not recorded which). Source of these receptors: a woman aged 45 to 65 in good health.

The chain combines TRBV20-1 with TRBJ2-3. The CDR3 length is 15 residues. The V gene's germline CDR1 is DFQATT and CDR2 SNEGSKA (reference sequence). CDR3 sequence: CSALIVTTGTDTQYF.

This chain joins TRBV4-2 and TRBJ2-3; TCRdb returns TRBD2, unconfirmable since there is no DNA. The germline V gene has CDR1 LGHNA and CDR2 YNFKEQ. This CDR3 region has 17 residues. CDR3 region: CASSQEVGGPRTDTQYF.

This chain links TRBV11-3 with TRBJ2-1; TCRdb's assignment of TRBD1 cannot be checked, as there is no DNA. Germline CDR1 and CDR2: SGHNT and YENEEA. This CDR3 has 15 residues. The CDR3 sequence is CASGVGLASYNEQFF.

The V call is TRBV29-1, the J call TRBJ2-3. The CDR3 contains 14 residues. Germline V CDR1 and CDR2: SQVTM, ANQGSEA. CDR3 residues: CSVEDRTVVDTQYF.

This chain joins TRBV6-6 and TRBJ2-5; TCRdb names TRBD1, which stays unverified in the absence of DNA. The CDR3 runs 14 residues. Germline CDR1 is MNHNY and CDR2 is SVGAGI (reference sequence). The CDR3 spells CASSYGGSKETQYF.

V is TRBV6-5 and J is TRBJ1-6. Germline V gives CDR1 MNHEY, CDR2 SVGAGI. CDR3 size: 17 residues. CDR3 sequence reads: CASSYSGGKSYNSPLHF.

This sequence joins TRBV28 and TRBJ2-3. CDR1 and CDR2 (germline): MDHEN, SYDVKM. This CDR3 spans 12 amino acids. The CDR3 sequence: CASSPQVGSGYF.

The chain recombines TRBV24-1 with TRBJ2-3; TCRdb gives TRBD1 as the D gene, but with no DNA this cannot be confirmed. CDR1 and CDR2 from the germline V gene are KGHDR and SFDVKD. This CDR3 is built from 15 residues. CDR3 sequence reads: CATSSLGQGTDTQYF.

V gene TRBV11-2 combines with J gene TRBJ1-6. The CDR3 loop spans 13 amino acids. Per the germline V gene, CDR1 is SGHAT and CDR2 is FQNNGV. CDR3 loop: CASSLVDALTLHF. The full variable domain, completed using reference TRBV11-2 and TRBJ1-6, is EAGVAQSPRYKIIEKRQSVAFWCNPISGHATLYWYQQILGQGPKLLIQFQNNGVVDDSQLPKDRFSAERLKGVDSTLKIQPAKLEDSAVYLCASSLVDALTLHFGNGTRLTVT.

This chain uses TRBV6-2 or TRBV6-3 with TRBJ2-3. This CDR3 contains 15 residues. In germline, CDR1 is MNHEY, CDR2 SVGEGT. This CDR3 is CASSYSWGYTDTQYF.

V is TRBV7-9 and J is TRBJ2-1; the TRBD1 assignment by TCRdb is unverifiable without DNA. The CDR3 sequence is 14 residues long. Germline-derived CDR1 and CDR2 are SEHNR and FQNEAQ (reference sequence). CDR3: CASSLAWGSGEQFF.

This chain connects TRBV12-3 or TRBV12-4 to TRBJ2-7. The CDR3 has 14 amino acids. The CDR3 reads CASSFYPDSYEQYF.

The CDR3 spells CASSLFGGSGANVLTF. V gene TRBV5-5 combines with J gene TRBJ2-6. Germline CDR1 and CDR2: SGHKS and YYEKEE (reference sequence). The CDR3 spans 16 residues. The whole variable domain, filled in from reference TRBV5-5 and TRBJ2-6, reads DAGVTQSPTHLIKTRGQQVTLRCSPISGHKSVSWYQQVLGQGPQFIFQYYEKEERGRGNFPDRFSARQFPNYSSELNVNALLLGDSALYLCASSLFGGSGANVLTFGAGSRLTVL.

The rearrangement links TRBV25-1 to TRBJ2-5. The germline gives CDR1 MGHDK, CDR2 SYGVNS. The CDR3 is 13 amino acids. The CDR3 loop reads CASGNEVPETQYF.

The chain uses TRBV7-3 and TRBJ1-2; TCRdb's assignment of TRBD1 cannot be checked, as there is no DNA. The CDR3 runs to 16 residues. In germline, CDR1 is SGHTA, CDR2 FQGTGA. The CDR3 region is CASSLTGQGTVYGYTF.

The rearrangement joins TRBV5-1 to TRBJ1-1. Per germline, CDR1 SGHRS and CDR2 YFSETQ. This CDR3 comprises 14 residues. The chain's CDR3 is CASSFRGQNTEAFF.

The chain combines TRBV3-1 with TRBJ2-2; TCRdb's assignment of TRBD1 cannot be checked, as there is no DNA. The germline V gene has CDR1 LGHDT and CDR2 YNNKEL (reference sequence). CDR3 length: 15 amino acids. CDR3 protein: CASSHAPLGAGELFF.

V is TRBV12-3 or TRBV12-4 and J is TRBJ1-1. The CDR3 length is 14 residues. CDR3 in amino acids: CASSSTIGVTEAFF.

This sequence joins TRBV18 and TRBJ2-3; TCRdb returns TRBD2, unconfirmable since there is no DNA. CDR1 is KGHSH and CDR2 is LQKENI in the germline V gene. The CDR3 has 15 amino acids. The CDR3 here is CASSKGYSQPDTQYF.

J is TRBJ2-3 and V is TRBV19; the D call of TRBD1 rests on TCRdb alone, since no DNA is present to check it. The CDR3 covers 16 residues. Germline V gene sequence: CDR1 LNHDA, CDR2 SQIVND (reference sequence). CDR3 protein: CATNRGLVASGNTQYF.

The CDR3 protein is CASSSGQWDQETQYF. This chain connects TRBV12-3 or TRBV12-4 to TRBJ2-5; TCRdb's D call, TRBD1, is unchecked because there is no DNA. This CDR3 spans 15 amino acids.

This sequence joins TRBV27 and TRBJ2-2; TCRdb calls TRBD2, which cannot be checked without DNA. The CDR3 sequence is 16 residues long. Germline CDR1 reads MNHEY; CDR2 reads SMNVEV (reference sequence). Here the CDR3 reads CASNLKREMNTGELFF.